What follows describes a single T cell receptor (beta chain). RNA was extracted with the RNeasy kit, and a quantity of 0.5 to 1 ug was reverse transcribed using random hexamers. Via MiXCR, TCRdb re-called the immunoSEQ multiplex PCR reads, giving one row per CDR3 protein. The data hold 55,000 to 70,000 distinct CDR3 sequences, with roughly 94% observed a single time. These data are taken from a study of CD8 T cells in Susac syndrome. The clonotype originates from a human donor in good health. The specimen was CD8+ T cells from PBMCs.

The CDR3 nucleotides are TGCGCCAGCAGCTTCAGGGTCGTGGGGAACACTGAAGCTTTCTTT. This gives the protein CASSFRVVGNTEAFF. The chain recombines TRBV5-1 with TRBJ1-1, with D perhaps matching TRBD1 (5 bases). V was cut by 2 bases and J by 1 base, with 12 bases left in between. The CDR3 sequence is 15 residues long. Germline V gene data show CDR1 as SGHRS and CDR2 as YFSETQ.